The 27 T cell receptor beta chains below were found in one sample sequenced in a study of Ad26.COV2.S vaccination and SARS-CoV-2 variants. Data came from immunoSEQ multiplex PCR; TCRdb stores just in-frame clones and leaves some out. The sample includes roughly 680,000 clones, roughly 90% seen only once; the top ten take approximately 1.5%. Treatment specified: some 19 received Ad26.COV2.S at low or high dose, single or two shots; about 5 received placebo; per-sample allocation not given. At day 63 after the first vaccine or placebo injection, samples were drawn. The input for sequencing was peripheral blood, taken in a trial of Ad26.COV2.S vaccine versus placebo. Receptor source: a person between 18 and 65 years old who received the Ad26.COV2.S COVID-19 vaccine or a placebo.

This chain links TRBV29-1 with TRBJ2-7, with 7 bases identical to TRBD2. Germline CDR1 SQVTM, CDR2 ANQGSEA. The CDR3 covers 10 residues. Here the CDR3 reads CRKGGIEQYF. The DNA for the CDR3 is TGCAGAAAGGGAGGGATCGAGCAGTACTTC.

The genes are TRBV5-1 and TRBJ1-4; D might be TRBD1 (5 bases). Germline assignment: CDR1 SGHRS and CDR2 YFSETQ. There are 14 residues in the CDR3. The V gene lost 0 bases and the J gene lost 7 bases, with 10 bases spanning the gap. In nucleotides, the CDR3 is TGCGCCAGCAGCTTGGAGGGACTGTTTGAAAAACTGTTTTTT. Translated: CASSLEGLFEKLFF.

The V call is TRBV27, the J call TRBJ1-2; TRBD1 matches at 8 bases. CDR1 and CDR2 (germline): MNHEY, SMNVEV (reference sequence). The CDR3 runs 14 residues. V was pared by 6 bases and J by 4 bases, with 7 bases of the junction left unmatched. This CDR3 is CASRGQGRFYGYTF. Here the CDR3 DNA reads TGTGCCAGCAGAGGACAGGGCCGTTTCTATGGCTACACCTTC.

The chain is built from TRBV11-3 and TRBJ2-3; the D is unclear. Between the trimmed V and J ends, which lost 1 base and 3 bases, there was a span of 14 bases. Germline values: CDR1 SGHNT, CDR2 YENEEA. The CDR3 loop spans 16 amino acids. CDR3 DNA sequence: TGTGCCAGCAGCTTAGGCTCTCTAGGAGAGACAGATACGCAGTATTTT. It specifies CASSLGSLGETDTQYF.

This chain links TRBV11-2 with TRBJ1-1; D is uncertain. CDR3 size: 14 residues. CDR1 is SGHAT, CDR2 FQNNGV, per germline. The germline V and J ends were trimmed by 5 bases and 1 base, with 11 bases remaining between them. The CDR3 spells CASSPRWGNTEAFF. The CDR3 coding sequence is TGTGCCAGCAGCCCCAGGTGGGGGAACACTGAAGCTTTCTTT.

This chain joins TRBV3-1 (or the pseudogene TRBV3-2) and TRBJ2-1; weak D call: TRBD2 (5 bases). CDR1 LGHDT and CDR2 YNNKEL come from the germline V gene (reference sequence). CDR3 length equals 17 residues. The V gene lost 0 bases and the J gene lost 6 bases, with 18 bases spanning the gap. The CDR3 DNA reads TGTGCCAGCAGCCAAGATCCTCTAGCTTCGTGGCCCAATGAGCAGTTCTTC. Protein product: CASSQDPLASWPNEQFF.

This clone was picked up a small number of times. V is TRBV11-2 and J is TRBJ2-7; 13 bases map to TRBD2. V shed 8 bases, J shed 4 bases, and the junction held 5 bases outside the gene matches. Germline CDR1 SGHAT, CDR2 FQNNGV. The CDR3 covers 14 residues. This CDR3 reads CASGPTSGGYEQYF. The CDR3 bases are TGTGCCAGCGGCCCGACTAGCGGGGGGTACGAGCAGTACTTC.

The chain links TRBV6-2 or TRBV6-3 to TRBJ2-7; D possibly corresponds to TRBD1 (5 bases). Trimming took 5 bases from V and 3 from J, leaving 11 bases between them. The CDR3 has 13 residues. Germline V CDR1 and CDR2: MNHEY, SVGEGT. CDR3 nucleotide sequence: TGTGCCAGCAGTGCCTTGGACATCTACGAGCAGTACTTC. It codes for CASSALDIYEQYF.

The rearrangement uses TRBV24-1 and TRBJ2-1; D perhaps matches TRBD1 (6 bases). V lost 3 bases and J lost 15, with 14 bases in between. In germline, CDR1 is KGHDR, CDR2 SFDVKD. CDR3 length: 12 residues. CDR3 protein: CATSDTTGMPFF. The CDR3 coding sequence is TGTGCCACCAGTGATACTACAGGGATGCCGTTCTTC.

This chain uses TRBV7-2 with TRBJ2-7, with 12 bases fitting TRBD1. Germline V CDR1 and CDR2: SGHTA, FQGNSA. J gave up 4 bases and V 5 bases, and 3 bases lay outside the gene matches. The CDR3 sequence is 14 residues long. CDR3 DNA: TGTGCCAGCAGCCGGGACAGGGGGCAGTACGAGCAGTACTTC. Protein: CASSRDRGQYEQYF. The full variable domain, its missing parts supplied by reference TRBV7-2 and TRBJ2-7, is GAGVSQSPSNKVTEKGKDVELRCDPISGHTALYWYRQSLGQGLEFLIYFQGNSAPDKSGLPSDRFSAERTGGSVSTLTIQRTQQEDSAVYLCASSRDRGQYEQYFGPGTRLTVT.

The V call is TRBV4-2, the J call TRBJ2-1, with 10 positions matching TRBD2. The germline CDR1 and CDR2 sequences are LGHNA and YNFKEQ. V shed 3 bases and J 4 bases; nucleotides not matched to a gene: 3. The CDR3 length is 15 residues. The CDR3 reads CASSQGLALYNEQFF. CDR3 coding DNA: TGTGCCAGCAGCCAGGGACTAGCGCTTTACAATGAGCAGTTCTTC.

The rearrangement joins TRBV5-4 to TRBJ2-7; 10 bases match TRBD2. The CDR3 extends over 13 amino acids. J gave up 4 bases and V 3 bases, and 1 base lay outside the gene matches. Germline-derived CDR1 and CDR2 are SGHNT and YYREEE (reference sequence). The CDR3 here is CASSSGLAYEQYF. CDR3 in DNA: TGTGCCAGCAGCTCGGGACTAGCGTACGAGCAGTACTTC. Supplemented by reference TRBV5-4 and TRBJ2-7, the full variable domain reads ETGVTQSPTHLIKTRGQQVTLRCSSQSGHNTVSWYQQALGQGPQFIFQYYREEENGRGNFPPRFSGLQFPNYSSELNVNALELDDSALYLCASSSGLAYEQYFGPGTRLTVT.

The chain uses TRBV3-1 (or the pseudogene TRBV3-2) and TRBJ1-3; D gene ambiguous. The CDR3 consists of 16 residues. V was trimmed by 1 base and J by 0 bases, leaving 10 bases between them. The germline V gene encodes CDR1 LGHDT and CDR2 YNNKEL (reference sequence). The CDR3 loop reads CASSQVQAVSGNTIYF. The CDR3 region has the DNA TGTGCCAGCAGCCAAGTGCAGGCAGTCTCTGGAAACACCATATATTTT.

This clone came up a few times. V gene TRBV6-6 combines with J gene TRBJ2-5; D gene ambiguous. Germline lookup yields CDR1 MNHNY and CDR2 SVGAGI (reference sequence). V was pared by 2 bases and J by 1 base, with 5 bases between. This CDR3 contains 13 residues. CDR3 bases: TGTGCCAGCAGTTACACCTTCCAAGAGACCCAGTACTTC. Amino acids: CASSYTFQETQYF.

The rearrangement links TRBV19 to TRBJ2-6; unclear D gene. There are 15 residues in the CDR3. The germline V and J ends were trimmed by 4 bases and 0 bases, with 7 bases remaining between them. The germline CDR1 and CDR2 sequences are LNHDA and SQIVND (reference sequence). CDR3 sequence: CASSNRYSGANVLTF. The DNA for the CDR3 is TGTGCCAGTAGTAATCGGTACTCTGGGGCCAACGTCCTGACTTTC. The full variable domain, with the rest looked up from reference TRBV19 and TRBJ2-6, is DGGITQSPKYLFRKEGQNVTLSCEQNLNHDAMYWYRQDPGQGLRLIYYSQIVNDFQKGDIAEGYSVSREKKESFPLTVTSAQKNPTAFYLCASSNRYSGANVLTFGAGSRLTVL.

This chain uses TRBV7-2 with TRBJ2-7, with D possibly called TRBD1 or TRBD2 (5 bases each). This CDR3 has 15 amino acids. Germline CDR1 SGHTA, CDR2 FQGNSA. V was cut by 2 bases and J by 2 bases, with 13 bases left in between. The CDR3 reads CASSLMGVRTYEQYF. The CDR3 bases are TGTGCCAGCAGCTTAATGGGGGTCCGAACCTACGAGCAGTACTTC.

This clone was observed a single time. V is TRBV24-1 and J is TRBJ2-5, with D uncertain. V lost 3 bases to trimming and J lost 3 bases, with 10 bases between them. Germline V gives CDR1 KGHDR, CDR2 SFDVKD. The CDR3 runs to 14 residues. DNA of the CDR3: TGTGCCACCAGTGATGGCGCTATTGAAGAGACCCAGTACTTC. It is translated as CATSDGAIEETQYF.

This chain's CDR3 is CASSGRGSGSAYEQYF. In DNA, the CDR3 is TGTGCCAGCAGCGGTCGGGGTAGCGGGAGTGCTTACGAGCAGTACTTC. V and J are TRBV7-2 and TRBJ2-7; 9 positions match TRBD2. The CDR3 contains 16 residues. V gave up 5 bases and J gave up 4 bases; unmatched junction bases: 12. The germline V gene encodes CDR1 SGHTA and CDR2 FQGNSA.

The chain is built from TRBV4-1 and TRBJ2-3; 7 bases match TRBD2. This CDR3 spans 16 amino acids. V dropped 2 bases and J dropped 3; count of bases not matched to a gene: 8. Germline V gene data show CDR1 as MGHRA and CDR2 as YSYEKL. CDR3 in DNA: TGCGCCAGCAGCCAATATTGGGGGGGAGGTACAGATACGCAGTATTTT. It specifies CASSQYWGGGTDTQYF.

The rearrangement uses TRBV7-9 and TRBJ2-1, with 8 bases matching TRBD1. The V gene's germline CDR1 is SEHNR and CDR2 FQNEAQ (reference sequence). This CDR3 spans 15 amino acids. Trimming removed 5 bases from V and 1 base from J; junction bases left unmatched: 4. Here the CDR3 reads CASSPTGGSYNEQFF. CDR3 nucleotides: TGTGCCAGCAGCCCCACAGGGGGGTCCTACAATGAGCAGTTCTTC.

The V call is TRBV19, the J call TRBJ2-7, with 10 bases fitting TRBD2. J was trimmed by 4 bases and V by 6 bases; bases with no gene match: 6. There are 14 residues in the CDR3. Per germline, CDR1 LNHDA and CDR2 SQIVND (reference sequence). As DNA, the CDR3 is TGTGCCAGTAGGCCGGGACTAGCGACATACGAGCAGTACTTC. It codes for CASRPGLATYEQYF. The full variable domain, its missing parts supplied by reference TRBV19 and TRBJ2-7, is DGGITQSPKYLFRKEGQNVTLSCEQNLNHDAMYWYRQDPGQGLRLIYYSQIVNDFQKGDIAEGYSVSREKKESFPLTVTSAQKNPTAFYLCASRPGLATYEQYFGPGTRLTVT.

This sequence joins TRBV5-1 and TRBJ1-1; no reliable D call. Germline V gives CDR1 SGHRS, CDR2 YFSETQ. The CDR3 totals 13 residues. V lost 1 base to trimming and J lost 7 bases, with 11 bases between them. The CDR3 region is CASSLISGREAFF. CDR3 coding DNA: TGCGCCAGCAGCTTGATTTCGGGCCGTGAAGCTTTCTTT. Variable domain in full (rest from reference TRBV5-1 and TRBJ1-1): KAGVTQTPRYLIKTRGQQVTLSCSPISGHRSVSWYQQTPGQGLQFLFEYFSETQRNKGNFPGRFSGRQFSNSRSEMNVSTLELGDSALYLCASSLISGREAFFGQGTRLTVV.

The V and J genes are TRBV19 and TRBJ2-3; 8 nucleotides match TRBD1. The trim removed 10 bases at V and 5 bases at J, leaving 5 bases unmatched. Per the germline V gene, CDR1 is LNHDA and CDR2 is SQIVND (reference sequence). The CDR3 totals 12 residues. DNA for the CDR3: TGTGCCACCGCAACAGGGGGAGATACGCAGTATTTT. It codes for CATATGGDTQYF.

V usage is TRBV19 and J usage is TRBJ2-1; TRBD2 matches at 14 bases. The CDR3 length is 17 residues. Trimming removed 5 bases from V and 6 bases from J; junction bases left unmatched: 9. Germline V CDR1 and CDR2: LNHDA, SQIVND (reference sequence). The CDR3: CASSLYSGTSGGNEQFF. The CDR3 nucleotides read TGTGCCAGTAGTCTCTACTCCGGGACTAGCGGGGGCAATGAGCAGTTCTTC.

With respect to this clone: The same CDR3 arises from other DNA sequences in this sample as well. The V call is TRBV6-5, the J call TRBJ2-2; D unresolved. The V gene lost 1 base and the J gene lost 4 bases, with 4 bases spanning the gap. The CDR3 covers 13 residues. CDR1 MNHEY and CDR2 SVGAGI come from the germline V gene. CDR3 amino acids: CASSYFGTGELFF. The CDR3 DNA is TGTGCCAGCAGTTACTTTGGCACCGGGGAGCTGTTTTTT.

CDR3 in DNA: TGTGCCAGCAGCGGGAGGACAGGGGCCGGCTCTGGAAACACCATATATTTT. This gives the protein CASSGRTGAGSGNTIYF. The rearrangement links TRBV9 to TRBJ1-3; 9 nucleotides align to TRBD1. The V and J ends lost 3 bases and 0 bases, in that order; junction bases with no gene match: 7. The CDR3 is 17 amino acids. Germline CDR1 is SGDLS and CDR2 is YYNGEE.

Here the CDR3 reads CASKLRREVFF. DNA for the CDR3: TGTGCCAGCAAACTACGCAGGGAGGTGTTTTTT. This rearrangement joins TRBV6-6 to TRBJ1-4; a weak D match, TRBD1 (5 bases). Trimming took 7 bases from V and 15 from J, leaving 15 bases between them. CDR3 length equals 11 residues. Germline assignment: CDR1 MNHNY and CDR2 SVGAGI (reference sequence).